This TCR beta chain is from a study of OX40 agonist ivuxolimab in advanced cancers. Study-level background: Partial response was recorded in three patients: one hepatocellular carcinoma and two cutaneous melanoma cases. Notes on the study in general: Undetermined was the antigen specificity of the expanded peripheral T cells. Both blood CD4+ and CD8+ T cells showed clonal growth by week 6 at 0.1 to 3.0 mg/kg. There were, on average, more expanded clones in CD8+ T cells than in CD4+.

With respect to this clone: Antigen specificity is unknown.

CDR3 length equals 14 residues. Trimming shortened V by 0 bases and J by 3 bases, and 7 bases separated the two germline ends. Germline V CDR1 and CDR2: SGHDT, YYEEEE. Sequencing used immunoSEQ multiplex PCR; TCRdb keeps in-frame clones, though not all of them. The repertoire has 30,000 to 35,000 clones, approximately 86% of them found once; the top ten carry over 25%. This receptor was taken from an adult with an advanced solid tumor such as melanoma, head and neck, liver or kidney cancer. The genes are TRBV5-6 and TRBJ1-5; unclear D gene. The input for sequencing was CD4+ or CD8+ T cells sorted from blood, taken in a trial of the OX40 agonist ivuxolimab. Here the CDR3 DNA reads TGTGCCAGCAGCTTGGCAGTGAACAATCAGCCCCAGCATTTT. Its protein is CASSLAVNNQPQHF. Full variable domain (remainder filled in from reference TRBV5-6 and TRBJ1-5): DAGVTQSPTHLIKTRGQQVTLRCSPKSGHDTVSWYQQALGQGPQFIFQYYEEEERQRGNFPDRFSGHQFPNYSSELNVNALLLGDSALYLCASSLAVNNQPQHFGDGTRLSIL.